Sequencing of this T cell receptor (beta chain) was carried out in a study of T cells in Graves' hyperthyroidism and ophthalmopathy. Study results and caveats: Ophthalmopathy was model-predicted a median about 6.7 months pre-onset. Most clonotypes expanded in the thyroid (above 0.001) were also present in blood. Ophthalmopathy and stable hyperthyroidism were separated by a 13 V-J model.

TCR beta CDR3 regions were amplified from RNA. The study used the HTBI primer set for a first-round RT-PCR of the TCR CDR3. A single record per CDR3 protein comes from TCRdb applying MiXCR to the multiplex PCR reads. The sample records roughly 330,000 distinct CDR3 sequences, around a sixth being singletons. About this clonotype itself: No antigen is known for it.

From germline, CDR1 is SGHRS and CDR2 YFSETQ. The CDR3 extends over 16 amino acids. Trimming shortened V by 0 bases and J by 7 bases, and 17 bases separated the two germline ends. Out of approximately 9.9 ml of fresh peripheral blood came the PBMCs. The sample was blood. The chain carries TRBV5-1 and TRBJ1-5; TRBD1 is a possible D gene (6 bases). This clonotype was sampled from a man aged 25 to 40 with Graves' hyperthyroidism. Written as DNA, the CDR3 is TGCGCCAGCAGCTTGGACGGGACACTCCTCGGGCAGCCCCAGCATTTT. It translates to CASSLDGTLLGQPQHF.